This T cell receptor (beta chain) originates from a study of memory CD4+ T cells and cytomegalovirus serostatus. This clone was seen only a few times. This table comes from immunoSEQ multiplex PCR, and its TCRdb copy is limited to in-frame clones, with some not included. The data contain tens of thousands of clones, roughly four fifths of them singletons. Single viable CD3+CD4+CD8-CD45RO+ cells were sorted as the memory CD4+ T cells. The V gene's germline CDR1 is SEHNR and CDR2 FQNEAQ (reference sequence). The CDR3 spans 15 residues. The ends were cut back, 6 bases at V and 2 bases at J, with 14 bases in the middle.

The rearrangement links TRBV7-9 to TRBJ2-1, with D tentatively TRBD1 (5 bases). The sample consisted of memory CD4+ T cells from blood. The sequence derives from an adult in good health and CMV-seronegative. CDR3 in DNA: TGTGCCAGCAGACCCAGGGTAGATCCCTACAATGAGCAGTTCTTC. Amino acid sequence: CASRPRVDPYNEQFF.